The rows below give T cell receptor beta chains drawn from one sample of a study of PD-1 blockade in classical Hodgkin lymphoma. This table comes from immunoSEQ multiplex PCR, and its TCRdb copy is limited to in-frame clones, with some not included. The repertoire holds 11,000 or so clones, with roughly four fifths as singletons. The sequencing here drew on peripheral blood mononuclear cells (PBMCs), taken at baseline. Source of these receptors: a human donor with classical Hodgkin lymphoma. The CDR3 runs from the conserved cysteine through the conserved F or W. Fields, in order: J gene, D gene, V gene, clone size, CDR3 DNA, CDR3 protein. The D gene is left open where the match is weak. A clone size is listed for some rows: how often the clone was seen (once, few, many), or a class if it is expanded.

j_gene: TRBJ1-2; d_gene: TRBD1; v_gene: TRBV6-5; abundance: .; CDR3nt: TGTGCCAGCAGTTTAGGACAGGGGCTCCGCAACTATGGCTACACCTTC; CDR3aa: CASSLGQGLRNYGYTF
j_gene: TRBJ1-6; d_gene: .; v_gene: TRBV7-6; abundance: once; CDR3nt: TGTGCCAGCAGCTTAGCGGCGGCCCAGGGTTCACCCCTCCACTTT; CDR3aa: CASSLAAAQGSPLHF
j_gene: TRBJ1-6; d_gene: .; v_gene: TRBV6-1; abundance: few; CDR3nt: TGTGCCAGCAGTGAAGCGAGACGCACGAATTCACCCCTCCACTTT; CDR3aa: CASSEARRTNSPLHF
j_gene: TRBJ2-3; d_gene: .; v_gene: TRBV9; abundance: .; CDR3nt: TGTGCCAGCAGCGTAGCTCCAGGGGAAAGGGCAGATACGCAGTATTTT; CDR3aa: CASSVAPGERADTQYF
j_gene: TRBJ2-5; d_gene: TRBD2; v_gene: TRBV7-2; abundance: .; CDR3nt: TGTGCCAGCAGGAAGACTAGCGGGGTGCAAGAGACCCAGTACTTC; CDR3aa: CASRKTSGVQETQYF
j_gene: TRBJ1-2; d_gene: .; v_gene: TRBV28; abundance: .; CDR3nt: TGTGCCAGCAGTTTAATTAACTATGGCTACACCTTC; CDR3aa: CASSLINYGYTF
j_gene: TRBJ1-2; d_gene: .; v_gene: TRBV6-6; abundance: .; CDR3nt: TGTGCCAGCAGCCATGACACCCTAGCCTATGGCTACACCTTC; CDR3aa: CASSHDTLAYGYTF
j_gene: TRBJ2-2; d_gene: TRBD1; v_gene: TRBV27; abundance: few; CDR3nt: TGTGCCAGCAGTTCCCCATACAGGGGCGGGGAGCTGTTTTTT; CDR3aa: CASSSPYRGGELFF
j_gene: TRBJ2-1; d_gene: .; v_gene: TRBV7-9; abundance: .; CDR3nt: TGTGCCAGCAGCTTAGACGCCTCCTACAATGAGCAGTTCTTC; CDR3aa: CASSLDASYNEQFF
j_gene: TRBJ1-6; d_gene: .; v_gene: TRBV6-5; abundance: few; CDR3nt: TGTGCCAGCACGGCGGGCCCAGGGACCCTCCACTTT; CDR3aa: CASTAGPGTLHF
j_gene: TRBJ1-1; d_gene: .; v_gene: TRBV5-4; abundance: once; CDR3nt: TGTGCCAGCAGGGACGGGACGGCCACGAACACTGAAGCTTTCTTT; CDR3aa: CASRDGTATNTEAFF
j_gene: TRBJ1-1; d_gene: .; v_gene: TRBV29-1; abundance: .; CDR3nt: TGCAGCGTCGGGGACGCCGAGGGCACTGAAGCTTTCTTT; CDR3aa: CSVGDAEGTEAFF
j_gene: TRBJ2-3; d_gene: TRBD2; v_gene: TRBV6-1; abundance: .; CDR3nt: TGTGCCAGCAGGAGGACTAGTAGCACAGATACGCAGTATTTT; CDR3aa: CASRRTSSTDTQYF
j_gene: TRBJ1-2; d_gene: .; v_gene: TRBV6-5; abundance: few; CDR3nt: TGTGCCAGCAGTTTGGGGGGGGATGGCTACACCTTC; CDR3aa: CASSLGGDGYTF
j_gene: TRBJ2-3; d_gene: TRBD1; v_gene: TRBV11-3; abundance: .; CDR3nt: TGTGCCAGCAGCATCGGACAGGGAGATACGCAGTATTTT; CDR3aa: CASSIGQGDTQYF
j_gene: TRBJ2-2; d_gene: TRBD2; v_gene: TRBV6-1; abundance: few; CDR3nt: TGTGCCAGCAGTGACCTAGCGGGGGGGACCGGGGAGCTGTTTTTT; CDR3aa: CASSDLAGGTGELFF
j_gene: TRBJ2-5; d_gene: TRBD1; v_gene: TRBV5-4; abundance: .; CDR3nt: TGTGCCAGCAGCGACGGGACAGGGCAAGAGACCCAGTACTTC; CDR3aa: CASSDGTGQETQYF
j_gene: TRBJ1-6; d_gene: .; v_gene: TRBV27; abundance: few; CDR3nt: TGTGCCAGCAGTTCACAGGTTATTAGGAGTAATTCACCCCTCCACTTT; CDR3aa: CASSSQVIRSNSPLHF
j_gene: TRBJ2-2; d_gene: .; v_gene: TRBV5-1; abundance: few; CDR3nt: TGCGCCAGCAGCCACCAGGGGCGGGGAGGGGAGCTGTTTTTT; CDR3aa: CASSHQGRGGELFF
j_gene: TRBJ2-5; d_gene: TRBD1; v_gene: TRBV6-1; abundance: .; CDR3nt: TGTGCCAGCAGAACGGACAGGTTCCAAGAGACCCAGTACTTC; CDR3aa: CASRTDRFQETQYF
j_gene: TRBJ2-4; d_gene: TRBD1; v_gene: TRBV11-2; abundance: .; CDR3nt: TGTGCCAGCAGCACTTGGGGACAGGTTGGAAACATTCAGTACTTC; CDR3aa: CASSTWGQVGNIQYF
j_gene: TRBJ2-7; d_gene: TRBD1; v_gene: TRBV18; abundance: .; CDR3nt: TGTGCCAGCTCACCAAGTTTCGGGACAGAATTCCCCTACGAGCAGTACTTC; CDR3aa: CASSPSFGTEFPYEQYF
j_gene: TRBJ1-6; d_gene: .; v_gene: TRBV2; abundance: .; CDR3nt: TGTGCCAGCGTCGACAGAGAACCCCTCCACTTT; CDR3aa: CASVDREPLHF
j_gene: TRBJ2-5; d_gene: .; v_gene: TRBV6-5; abundance: once; CDR3nt: TGTGCCAGCAGGGCCGGGGAGACCCAGTACTTC; CDR3aa: CASRAGETQYF
j_gene: TRBJ1-5; d_gene: TRBD1; v_gene: TRBV5-1; abundance: .; CDR3nt: TGCGCCAGCAGCTGGAGTGGACAGGGCGATCAGCCCCAGCATTTT; CDR3aa: CASSWSGQGDQPQHF
j_gene: TRBJ1-5; d_gene: TRBD1; v_gene: TRBV5-4; abundance: .; CDR3nt: TGTGCCAGCAGCCCAAATCCGACAGGGGTAGATCAGCCCCAGCATTTT; CDR3aa: CASSPNPTGVDQPQHF
j_gene: TRBJ2-3; d_gene: .; v_gene: TRBV7-2; abundance: .; CDR3nt: TGTGCCAGCAATACCCGGGACACAGATACGCAGTATTTT; CDR3aa: CASNTRDTDTQYF
j_gene: TRBJ2-2; d_gene: .; v_gene: TRBV7-3; abundance: .; CDR3nt: TGTGCCAGCAGCTTAACAGGGAGGACACAGACCGGGGAGCTGTTTTTT; CDR3aa: CASSLTGRTQTGELFF
j_gene: TRBJ1-1; d_gene: TRBD1; v_gene: TRBV7-8; abundance: .; CDR3nt: TGTGCCAGCTCGGTGGACAGGGGAGCGACTGAAGCTTTCTTT; CDR3aa: CASSVDRGATEAFF